What follows are 29 T cell receptor beta chains derived from one specimen sequenced in a study of T cells in Graves' hyperthyroidism and ophthalmopathy. Authors of the study amplified TCR beta CDR3 regions from RNA transcripts. Initially, a first-round RT-PCR of the TCR CDR3 employed the HTBI primer set. TCRdb reprocessed the multiplex PCR reads with MiXCR, giving one entry per CDR3 protein. The sample lists fewer than 600,000 distinct CDR3 sequences, 14% seen once, with roughly 17% in the top ten. Sequenced input: blood. Every receptor here comes from a woman aged 18-29 years with Graves' hyperthyroidism.

The chain joins TRBV20-1 to TRBJ2-1; TRBD2 matches 9 bases. V shed 3 bases, J shed 6 bases, and the junction held 3 bases outside the gene matches. The CDR3 length is 13 residues. CDR1 DFQATT and CDR2 SNEGSKA come from the germline V gene (reference sequence). The DNA of the CDR3 is TGCAGTGCTAGTGAAGCGGGAGGCAATGAGCAGTTCTTC. Its protein is CSASEAGGNEQFF.

This clonotype was picked up many times. V gene TRBV24-1 combines with J gene TRBJ2-5, with D unresolved. Germline V gives CDR1 KGHDR, CDR2 SFDVKD. V was trimmed by 5 bases and J by 2 bases, leaving 17 bases between them. The CDR3 length is 16 residues. CDR3 residues: CATSGKDPRLQETQYF. CDR3 DNA sequence: TGTGCCACCAGTGGCAAGGACCCCCGACTTCAAGAGACCCAGTACTTC.

The rearrangement links TRBV24-1 to TRBJ2-3; 14 nucleotides match TRBD2. Germline loops: CDR1 KGHDR, CDR2 SFDVKD. Unmatched junction bases numbered 3, after V lost 4 bases and J lost 4 bases. The CDR3 has 16 residues. CDR3 bases: TGTGCCACCAGTGACGGGACTAGCGGGAGACCAGATACGCAGTATTTT. This encodes CATSDGTSGRPDTQYF.

This clonotype was recorded many times. The V and J genes are TRBV11-2 and TRBJ2-1; the D gene is possibly TRBD1 (7 bases). V dropped 5 bases and J dropped 7 bases, with 18 bases sitting between them. Germline V gene sequence: CDR1 SGHAT, CDR2 FQNNGV. This CDR3 has 15 residues. The CDR3 here is CASSPQAGGRNEQFF. The CDR3, as DNA: TGTGCCAGCAGCCCCCAGGCAGGGGGGAGGAATGAGCAGTTCTTC.

This clonotype was picked up many times. The chain couples TRBV12-3 or TRBV12-4 to TRBJ1-1; D is unclear. The CDR3 is made up of 13 amino acids. V dropped 10 bases and J dropped 0 bases, with 12 bases sitting between them. As DNA, the CDR3 is TGTGCCACCGAGGCGGGAGTGAACACTGAAGCTTTCTTT. It yields the protein CATEAGVNTEAFF.

The chain combines TRBV7-8 with TRBJ2-1; TRBD2 agrees at 13 bases. In germline, CDR1 is SGHVS, CDR2 FQNEAQ. V shed 1 base and J 2 bases; nucleotides not matched to a gene: 2. This CDR3 spans 17 amino acids. The CDR3 sequence is CASSLVGTSGTYNEQFF. In nucleotides, the CDR3 is TGTGCCAGCAGCTTAGTGGGGACTAGCGGGACCTACAATGAGCAGTTCTTC.

The table lists this clonotype with many counts. The CDR3 is CASRDRGEETQYF. The DNA of the CDR3 is TGTGCCAGCCGGGACAGGGGCGAGGAGACCCAGTACTTC. The chain carries TRBV19 and TRBJ2-5, with 10 positions matching TRBD1. The CDR3 runs 13 residues. Per the germline V gene, CDR1 is LNHDA and CDR2 is SQIVND (reference sequence). J was trimmed by 5 bases and V by 9 bases; bases with no gene match: 6.

The chain has TRBV5-8 and TRBJ1-5, with D maybe TRBD1 (5 bases). V lost 1 base and J lost 5, with 10 bases in between. This CDR3 region has 14 residues. Germline assignment: CDR1 SGHTS and CDR2 YDEGEE. The CDR3 is CASSLFGGHQPQHF. Written as DNA, the CDR3 is TGTGCCAGCAGCTTGTTCGGGGGTCATCAGCCCCAGCATTTT. Using reference TRBV5-8 and TRBJ1-5 for the parts outside the CDR3, the full variable domain is EAGVTQSPTHLIKTRGQQATLRCSPISGHTSVYWYQQALGLGLQFLLWYDEGEERNRGNFPPRFSGRQFPNYSSELNVNALELEDSALYLCASSLFGGHQPQHFGDGTRLSIL.

This clonotype was detected ten times or more. J is TRBJ2-7 and V is TRBV12-3 or TRBV12-4; weak D call: TRBD2 (6 bases). CDR3 length equals 16 residues. The V end was cut by 6 bases, the J end by 2 bases, with 20 bases between. The CDR3 here is CASSTPRAGRPYEQYF. In DNA, the CDR3 is TGTGCCAGCAGCACACCCCGGGCGGGGAGACCCTACGAGCAGTACTTC.

The chain recombines TRBV7-9 with TRBJ2-1; 7 bases are a match to TRBD2. The germline V gene encodes CDR1 SEHNR and CDR2 FQNEAQ (reference sequence). Trimming cost V 4 bases and J 12 bases; bases outside gene matches: 6. The CDR3 runs 12 residues. CDR3 sequence: CASSSLAEGQFF. The CDR3 DNA reads TGTGCCAGCAGCTCTCTAGCGGAAGGGCAGTTCTTC.

This clonotype was seen ten or more times. CDR3 residues: CASSESPQRTSTDTQYF. The CDR3 nucleotides are TGTGCCAGCAGTGAGTCCCCCCAGAGAACTAGCACAGATACGCAGTATTTT. The chain joins TRBV2 to TRBJ2-3; D is ambiguous. V lost 3 bases and J lost 0, with 16 bases in between. Per germline, CDR1 SNHLY and CDR2 FYNNEI. CDR3 length: 17 amino acids.

This clonotype was detected ten times or more. The V call is TRBV6-1, the J call TRBJ1-1, with D unclear. The germline V and J ends were trimmed by 2 bases and 3 bases, with 4 bases remaining between them. The length of the CDR3 is 12 residues. The germline V gene encodes CDR1 MNHNS and CDR2 SASEGT. Here the CDR3 DNA reads TGTGCCAGCAGTGAAAGTTACACTGAAGCTTTCTTT. It yields the protein CASSESYTEAFF.

This clonotype was counted many times. This chain uses TRBV7-9 with TRBJ2-3; 7 bases are a match to TRBD2. The CDR3 extends over 16 amino acids. The V and J ends lost 2 bases and 4 bases, in that order; junction bases with no gene match: 9. Germline CDR1 and CDR2: SEHNR and FQNEAQ (reference sequence). CDR3 in DNA: TGTGCCAGCAGCTTAATCGTGGGAGGGATTGCAGATACGCAGTATTTT. Encoded protein: CASSLIVGGIADTQYF.

This clonotype was observed a few times. J is TRBJ1-2 and V is TRBV28; D gene ambiguous. This CDR3 spans 12 amino acids. V lost 6 bases, J lost 3 bases, and 8 bases lay in between. CDR1 MDHEN and CDR2 SYDVKM come from the germline V gene. DNA for the CDR3: TGTGCCAGCAGCGGCCAGGACTATGGCTACACCTTC. Its translation is CASSGQDYGYTF.

This clonotype was recorded a few times. The chain couples TRBV12-3 or TRBV12-4 to TRBJ1-2; D call uncertain. With 5 bases removed from V and 4 bases from J, the gap between germline ends came to 11 bases. The CDR3 spans 13 residues. The DNA for the CDR3 is TGTGCCAGCAGTACGGGTTCAGGCTATGGCTACACCTTC. This sequence encodes CASSTGSGYGYTF.

Many counts were recorded for this clonotype. The chain employs TRBV19 and TRBJ2-2; D is perhaps TRBD1 or TRBD2 (5 bases each). Germline-derived CDR1 and CDR2 are LNHDA and SQIVND (reference sequence). The germline V and J ends were trimmed by 6 bases and 7 bases, with 15 bases remaining between them. This CDR3 is 14 amino acids long. CDR3 nucleotides: TGTGCCAGTAGCACGAGGGACGTCGGCGGGGAGCTGTTTTTT. It is translated as CASSTRDVGGELFF.

At least ten counts were recorded for this clonotype. The chain uses TRBV7-6 and TRBJ1-6; D may be TRBD1 (5 bases). Germline V gene sequence: CDR1 SGHVS, CDR2 FNYEAQ. The CDR3 length is 14 residues. V lost 3 bases to trimming and J lost 6 bases, with 9 bases between them. Here the CDR3 DNA reads TGTGCCAGCAGCTTGGGGGATCCTAATTCACCCCTCCACTTT. It yields the protein CASSLGDPNSPLHF. Supplemented by reference TRBV7-6 and TRBJ1-6, the full variable domain reads GAGVSQSPRYKVTKRGQDVALRCDPISGHVSLYWYRQALGQGPEFLTYFNYEAQQDKSGLPNDRFSAERPEGSISTLTIQRTEQRDSAMYRCASSLGDPNSPLHFGNGTRLTVT.

This clonotype has at least ten counts. The chain uses TRBV11-1 and TRBJ2-7, with D maybe TRBD2 (5 bases). The V and J ends lost 0 bases and 2 bases respectively, with 8 bases between them. In germline, CDR1 is SGHAT, CDR2 FQDESV (reference sequence). This CDR3 has 14 residues. The CDR3 region is CASSLAGVTYEQYF. The CDR3 DNA follows: TGTGCCAGCAGCTTAGCGGGAGTAACCTACGAGCAGTACTTC.

The table lists this clonotype with many counts. The CDR3 sequence is CASASNARGQREAFF. The CDR3, as DNA: TGTGCTAGTGCGTCGAACGCGAGGGGGCAACGTGAAGCTTTCTTT. The chain employs TRBV12-5 and TRBJ1-1; 7 nucleotides agree with TRBD1. V was pared by 7 bases and J by 7 bases, with 15 bases of the junction left unmatched. Germline loops: CDR1 LGHNT, CDR2 FRNRAP. CDR3 length: 15 amino acids.

The chain links TRBV6-1 to TRBJ2-1, with 10 bases that match TRBD2. J gave up 9 bases and V 5 bases, and 10 bases lay outside the gene matches. In germline, CDR1 is MNHNS, CDR2 SASEGT. The CDR3 consists of 15 residues. The CDR3 reads CASSSRAGGRGEQFF. The CDR3 nucleotides are TGTGCCAGCAGTTCTAGAGCGGGAGGGCGAGGTGAGCAGTTCTTC.

A few counts support this clonotype. The chain combines TRBV3-1 with TRBJ2-1; 10 bases are a match to TRBD2. This CDR3 has 17 amino acids. Germline values: CDR1 LGHDT, CDR2 YNNKEL (reference sequence). Trimming cost V 4 bases and J 5 bases; bases outside gene matches: 11. The CDR3 loop reads CASSPLAGGGWDNEQFF. The CDR3 DNA follows: TGTGCCAGCAGCCCGTTAGCGGGAGGAGGATGGGACAATGAGCAGTTCTTC.

The table lists this clonotype with a few counts. For the CDR3, the DNA is TGCGCCAGCAGTGAGGCTTCTAGGGGGGCAGATACGCAGTATTTT. Translated, it gives CASSEASRGADTQYF. V usage is TRBV10-1 and J usage is TRBJ2-3; D could derive from TRBD1 or TRBD2 (6 bases each). The CDR3 length is 15 residues. Germline CDR1 is WNHNN and CDR2 is SYGVQD (reference sequence). V dropped 2 bases and J dropped 4 bases, with 13 bases sitting between them.

This clonotype was recorded many times. The chain joins TRBV3-1 to TRBJ1-2, with D unclear. The CDR3 consists of 16 residues. Germline assignment: CDR1 LGHDT and CDR2 YNNKEL (reference sequence). Trimming removed 2 bases from V and 5 bases from J, with 18 bases in between. CDR3 residues: CASSQIAGNTPYGYTF. The CDR3 region has the DNA TGTGCCAGCAGCCAAATCGCCGGGAACACACCTTATGGCTACACCTTC. The full variable domain, with the rest looked up from reference TRBV3-1 and TRBJ1-2, is DTAVSQTPKYLVTQMGNDKSIKCEQNLGHDTMYWYKQDSKKFLKIMFSYNNKELIINETVPNRFSPKSPDKAHLNLHINSLELGDSAVYFCASSQIAGNTPYGYTFGSGTRLTVV.

The V and J genes are TRBV19 and TRBJ1-1; tentative D call: TRBD1 (6 bases). The germline V and J ends were trimmed by 2 bases and 1 base, with 11 bases remaining between them. The CDR3 is made up of 15 amino acids. Germline V gene data show CDR1 as LNHDA and CDR2 as SQIVND (reference sequence). For the CDR3, the DNA is TGTGCCAGTAGTATACCGGGGGCCTCGAACACTGAAGCTTTCTTT. It is translated as CASSIPGASNTEAFF.

This clonotype has only a few counts. The V and J genes are TRBV7-9 and TRBJ1-5; 11 bases line up with TRBD1. Trimming cost V 5 bases and J 11 bases; bases outside gene matches: 8. Germline assignment: CDR1 SEHNR and CDR2 FQNEAQ (reference sequence). The CDR3 covers 14 residues. CDR3 nucleotide sequence: TGTGCCAGCAGCCCGGGACAGGGGGAAATGGCCCAGCATTTT. This encodes CASSPGQGEMAQHF.

For this clonotype: Likely a read error: the CDR3 ends without its conserved phenylalanine or tryptophan. The chain links TRBV10-3 to TRBJ2-2, with D perhaps given as TRBD1 or TRBD2 (5 bases each). Germline lookup yields CDR1 ENHRY and CDR2 SYGVKD. This CDR3 contains 14 residues. Trimming cost V 7 bases and J 0 bases, with 9 bases left between them. The CDR3 DNA sequence: TGTGCCATCAAGGGGACGGCGAACACCGGGGAGCTGTTTCTT. Residues: CAIKGTANTGELFL.

The sample holds many counts of this clonotype. The V and J genes are TRBV19 and TRBJ2-1, with 8 bases matching TRBD2. The CDR3 is made up of 16 amino acids. The J segment lost 6 bases and the V segment lost 4 bases, leaving 11 bases of the junction unmatched. Germline lookup yields CDR1 LNHDA and CDR2 SQIVND (reference sequence). The CDR3 DNA reads as TGTGCCAGTAGTAGCCCAGGTAGCGGGATTGGCAATGAGCAGTTCTTC. Translated, it gives CASSSPGSGIGNEQFF. The entire variable domain, with the rest obtained from reference TRBV19 and TRBJ2-1, is as follows: DGGITQSPKYLFRKEGQNVTLSCEQNLNHDAMYWYRQDPGQGLRLIYYSQIVNDFQKGDIAEGYSVSREKKESFPLTVTSAQKNPTAFYLCASSSPGSGIGNEQFFGPGTRLTVL.

A note on this clonotype: This may come from a read error, since a much larger clone is one base off. The chain uses TRBV11-3 and TRBJ2-1, with TRBD2 identical over 9 bases. The V segment lost 1 base and the J segment 2 bases; nucleotides outside the gene matches: 3. CDR1 SGHNT and CDR2 YENEEA come from the germline V gene. This CDR3 has 16 residues. CDR3 sequence: CASSLGGGRAYNEQFF. CDR3 DNA: TGTGCCAGCAGCTTAGGGGGCGGGAGGGCCTACAATGAGCAGTTCTTC.

This clonotype occurred many times. This rearrangement joins TRBV12-3 or TRBV12-4 to TRBJ1-5, with TRBD1 matching over 7 bases. The CDR3 length is 14 residues. V was clipped by 6 bases and J by 9 bases; unmatched bases: 11. The CDR3 reads CASRPDRVGGPQHF. CDR3 sequence (DNA): TGTGCCAGCAGACCAGACAGGGTGGGAGGGCCCCAGCATTTT.